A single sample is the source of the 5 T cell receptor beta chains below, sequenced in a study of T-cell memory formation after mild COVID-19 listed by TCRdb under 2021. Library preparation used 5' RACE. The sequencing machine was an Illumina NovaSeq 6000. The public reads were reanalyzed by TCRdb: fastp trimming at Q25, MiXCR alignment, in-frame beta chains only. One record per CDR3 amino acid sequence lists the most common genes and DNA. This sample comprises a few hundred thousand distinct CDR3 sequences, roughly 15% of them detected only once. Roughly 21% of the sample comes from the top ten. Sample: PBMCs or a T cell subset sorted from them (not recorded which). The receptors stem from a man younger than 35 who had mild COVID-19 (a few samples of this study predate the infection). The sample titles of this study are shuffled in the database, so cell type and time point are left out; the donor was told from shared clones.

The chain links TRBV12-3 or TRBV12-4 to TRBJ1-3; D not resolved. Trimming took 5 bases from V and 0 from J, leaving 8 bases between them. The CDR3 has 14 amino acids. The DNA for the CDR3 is TGTGCCAGCAGTCACGTAAACTCTGGAAACACCATATATTTT. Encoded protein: CASSHVNSGNTIYF.

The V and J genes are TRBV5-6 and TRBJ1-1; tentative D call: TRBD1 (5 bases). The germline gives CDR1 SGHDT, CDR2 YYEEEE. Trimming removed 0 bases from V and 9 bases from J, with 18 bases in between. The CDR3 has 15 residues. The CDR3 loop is CASSLEGYGTPQAFF. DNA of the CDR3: TGTGCCAGCAGCTTGGAAGGGTACGGGACGCCGCAAGCTTTCTTT.

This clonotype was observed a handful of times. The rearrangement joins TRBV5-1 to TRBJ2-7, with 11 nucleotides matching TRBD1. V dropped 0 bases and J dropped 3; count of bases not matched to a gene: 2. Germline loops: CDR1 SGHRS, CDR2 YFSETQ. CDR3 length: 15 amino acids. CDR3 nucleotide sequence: TGCGCCAGCAGCTTGGCCGGGACAGGGGGCTACGAGCAGTACTTC. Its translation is CASSLAGTGGYEQYF. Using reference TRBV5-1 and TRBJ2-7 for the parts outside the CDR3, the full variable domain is KAGVTQTPRYLIKTRGQQVTLSCSPISGHRSVSWYQQTPGQGLQFLFEYFSETQRNKGNFPGRFSGRQFSNSRSEMNVSTLELGDSALYLCASSLAGTGGYEQYFGPGTRLTVT.

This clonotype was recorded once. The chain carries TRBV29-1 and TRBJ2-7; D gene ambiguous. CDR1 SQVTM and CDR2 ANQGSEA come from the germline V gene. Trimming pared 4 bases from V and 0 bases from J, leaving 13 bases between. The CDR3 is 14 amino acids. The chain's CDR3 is CSVAFYGPSYEQYF. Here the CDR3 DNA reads TGCAGCGTTGCATTCTACGGACCCTCCTACGAGCAGTACTTC.

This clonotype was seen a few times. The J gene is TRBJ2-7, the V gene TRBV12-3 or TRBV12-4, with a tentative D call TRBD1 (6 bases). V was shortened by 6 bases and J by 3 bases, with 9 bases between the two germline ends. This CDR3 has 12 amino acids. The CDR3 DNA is TGTGCCAGCAGCTGGACAGTCTACGAGCAGTACTTC. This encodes CASSWTVYEQYF.